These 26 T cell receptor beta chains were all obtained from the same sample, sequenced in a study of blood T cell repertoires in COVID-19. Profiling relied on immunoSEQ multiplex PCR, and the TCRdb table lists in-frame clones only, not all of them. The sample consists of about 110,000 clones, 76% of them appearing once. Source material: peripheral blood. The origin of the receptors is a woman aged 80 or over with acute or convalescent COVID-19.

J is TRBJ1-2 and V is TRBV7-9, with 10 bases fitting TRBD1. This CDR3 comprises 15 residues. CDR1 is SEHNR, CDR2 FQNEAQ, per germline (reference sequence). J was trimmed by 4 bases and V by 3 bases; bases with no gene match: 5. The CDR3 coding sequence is TGTGCCAGCAGCTTTGGGACAGGGGACCTCTATGGCTACACCTTC. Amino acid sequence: CASSFGTGDLYGYTF.

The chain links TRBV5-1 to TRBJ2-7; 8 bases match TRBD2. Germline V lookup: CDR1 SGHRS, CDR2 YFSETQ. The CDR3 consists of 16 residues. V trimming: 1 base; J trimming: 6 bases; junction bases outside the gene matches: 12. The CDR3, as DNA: TGCGCCAGCAGCTTGTTGGCGGGAGGCCCCGGGGGCGAGCAGTACTTC. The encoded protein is CASSLLAGGPGGEQYF.

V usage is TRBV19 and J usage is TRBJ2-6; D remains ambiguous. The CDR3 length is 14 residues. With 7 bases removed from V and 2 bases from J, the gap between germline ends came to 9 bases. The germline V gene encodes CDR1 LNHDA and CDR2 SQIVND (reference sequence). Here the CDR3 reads CASKLQAGANVLTF. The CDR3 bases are TGTGCCAGTAAACTTCAGGCTGGGGCCAACGTCCTGACTTTC.

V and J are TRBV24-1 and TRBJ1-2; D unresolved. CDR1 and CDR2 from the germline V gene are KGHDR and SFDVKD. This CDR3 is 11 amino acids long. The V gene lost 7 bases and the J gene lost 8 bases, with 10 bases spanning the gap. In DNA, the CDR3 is TGTGCCACCAGGGGTCCGGAGGGCTACACCTTC. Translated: CATRGPEGYTF.

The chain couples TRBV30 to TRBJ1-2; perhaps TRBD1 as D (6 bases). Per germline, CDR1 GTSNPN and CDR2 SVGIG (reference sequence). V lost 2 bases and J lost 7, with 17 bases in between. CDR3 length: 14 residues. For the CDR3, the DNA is TGTGCCTGGAGTATTAGTTCCAGGGGTGGTGGCTACACCTTC. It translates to CAWSISSRGGGYTF.

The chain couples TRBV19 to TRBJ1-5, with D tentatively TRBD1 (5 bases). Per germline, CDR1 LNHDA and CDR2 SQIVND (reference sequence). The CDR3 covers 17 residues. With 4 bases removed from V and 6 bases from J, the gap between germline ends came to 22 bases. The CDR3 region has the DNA TGTGCCAGTAGTAAGGAGGGACGGGGAGGGTTGCTTCAGCCCCAGCATTTT. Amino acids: CASSKEGRGGLLQPQHF.

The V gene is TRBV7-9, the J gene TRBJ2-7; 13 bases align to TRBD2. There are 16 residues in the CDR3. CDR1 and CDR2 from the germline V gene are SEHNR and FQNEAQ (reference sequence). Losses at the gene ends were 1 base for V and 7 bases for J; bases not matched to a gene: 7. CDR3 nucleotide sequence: TGTGCCAGCAGCTTAGGGTGGACTAGCGGGGGAAGAGAGCAGTACTTC. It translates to CASSLGWTSGGREQYF. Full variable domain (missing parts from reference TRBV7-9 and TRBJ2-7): DTGVSQNPRHKITKRGQNVTFRCDPISEHNRLYWYRQTLGQGPEFLTYFQNEAQLEKSRLLSDRFSAERPKGSFSTLEIQRTEQGDSAMYLCASSLGWTSGGREQYFGPGTRLTVT.

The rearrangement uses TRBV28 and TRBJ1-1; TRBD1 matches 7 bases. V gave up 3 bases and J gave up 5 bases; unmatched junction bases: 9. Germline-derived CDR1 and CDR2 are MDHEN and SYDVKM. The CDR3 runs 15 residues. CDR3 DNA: TGTGCCAGCAGTTTTACCCCGGGACAGCGGACTGAAGCTTTCTTT. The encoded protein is CASSFTPGQRTEAFF. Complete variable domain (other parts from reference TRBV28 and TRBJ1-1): DVKVTQSSRYLVKRTGEKVFLECVQDMDHENMFWYRQDPGLGLRLIYFSYDVKMKEKGDIPEGYSVSREKKERFSLILESASTNQTSMYLCASSFTPGQRTEAFFGQGTRLTVV.

The CDR3 bases are TGTGCCAGCAGCAGGGGACAGGGGGCCGAGACCCAGTACTTC. Protein: CASSRGQGAETQYF. The chain links TRBV6-5 to TRBJ2-5, with 12 bases fitting TRBD1. The CDR3 consists of 14 residues. V lost 6 bases to trimming and J lost 5 bases; unmatched junction nucleotides: 4. CDR1 and CDR2 (germline): MNHEY, SVGAGI.

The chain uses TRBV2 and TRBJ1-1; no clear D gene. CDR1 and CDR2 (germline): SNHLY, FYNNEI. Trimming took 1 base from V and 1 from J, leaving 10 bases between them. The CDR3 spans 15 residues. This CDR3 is CASSEGSIRNTEAFF. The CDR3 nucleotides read TGTGCCAGCAGTGAAGGGTCTATTAGGAACACTGAAGCTTTCTTT.

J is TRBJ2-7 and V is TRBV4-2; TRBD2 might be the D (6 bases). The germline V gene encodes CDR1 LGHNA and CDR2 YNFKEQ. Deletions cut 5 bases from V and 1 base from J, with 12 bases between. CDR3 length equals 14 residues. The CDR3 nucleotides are TGTGCCAGCAGCTTTGGAGGGTCGTCCTACGAGCAGTACTTC. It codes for CASSFGGSSYEQYF.

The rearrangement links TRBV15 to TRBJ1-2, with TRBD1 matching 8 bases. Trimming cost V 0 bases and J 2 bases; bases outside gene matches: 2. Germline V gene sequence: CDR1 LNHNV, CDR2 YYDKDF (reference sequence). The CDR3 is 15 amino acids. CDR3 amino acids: CATSRDDRGNYGYTF. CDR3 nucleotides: TGTGCCACCAGCAGAGATGACAGGGGCAACTATGGCTACACCTTC. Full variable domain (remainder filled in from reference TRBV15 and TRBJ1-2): DAMVIQNPRYQVTQFGKPVTLSCSQTLNHNVMYWYQQKSSQAPKLLFHYYDKDFNNEADTPDNFQSRRPNTSFCFLDIRSPGLGDTAMYLCATSRDDRGNYGYTFGSGTRLTVV.

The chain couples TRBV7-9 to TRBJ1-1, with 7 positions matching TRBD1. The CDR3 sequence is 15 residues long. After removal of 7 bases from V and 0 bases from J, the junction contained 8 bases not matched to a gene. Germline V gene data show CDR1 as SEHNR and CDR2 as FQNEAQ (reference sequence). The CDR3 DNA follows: TGTGCCAGCACCAGGGGGGGAGATATGAACACTGAAGCTTTCTTT. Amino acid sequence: CASTRGGDMNTEAFF.

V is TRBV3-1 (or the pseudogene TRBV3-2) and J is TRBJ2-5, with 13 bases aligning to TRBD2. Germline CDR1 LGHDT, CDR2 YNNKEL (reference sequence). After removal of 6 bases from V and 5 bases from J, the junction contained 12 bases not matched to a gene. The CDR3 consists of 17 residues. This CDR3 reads CASSPTSGGASSETQYF. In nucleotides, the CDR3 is TGTGCCAGCAGTCCAACTAGCGGGGGGGCCTCGTCCGAGACCCAGTACTTC.

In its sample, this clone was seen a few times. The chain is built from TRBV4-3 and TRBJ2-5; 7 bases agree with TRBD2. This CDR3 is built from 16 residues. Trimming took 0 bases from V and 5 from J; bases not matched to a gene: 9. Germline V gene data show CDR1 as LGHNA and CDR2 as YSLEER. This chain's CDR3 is CASSQDGVAGEETQYF. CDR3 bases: TGCGCCAGCAGCCAAGACGGGGTGGCGGGAGAGGAGACCCAGTACTTC.

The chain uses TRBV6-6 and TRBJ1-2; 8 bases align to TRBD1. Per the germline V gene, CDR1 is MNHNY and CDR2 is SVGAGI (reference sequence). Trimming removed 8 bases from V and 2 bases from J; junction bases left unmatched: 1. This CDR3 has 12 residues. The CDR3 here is CASRQGNYGYTF. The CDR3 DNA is TGTGCCAGCCGACAGGGGAACTATGGCTACACCTTC.

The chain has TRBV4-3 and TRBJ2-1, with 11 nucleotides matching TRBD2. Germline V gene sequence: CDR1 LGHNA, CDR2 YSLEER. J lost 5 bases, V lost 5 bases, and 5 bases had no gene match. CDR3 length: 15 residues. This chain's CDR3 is CASSFGTSGDNEQFF. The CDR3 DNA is TGCGCCAGCAGCTTCGGGACTAGCGGAGACAATGAGCAGTTCTTC.

The CDR3 region is CASSLTHSVEGYTF. The CDR3 region has the DNA TGTGCCAGCAGCTTAACCCATTCGGTGGAGGGCTACACCTTC. This rearrangement joins TRBV7-2 to TRBJ1-2; no clear D gene. This CDR3 spans 14 amino acids. V was shortened by 2 bases and J by 8 bases, with 15 bases between the two germline ends. Germline V CDR1 and CDR2: SGHTA, FQGNSA.

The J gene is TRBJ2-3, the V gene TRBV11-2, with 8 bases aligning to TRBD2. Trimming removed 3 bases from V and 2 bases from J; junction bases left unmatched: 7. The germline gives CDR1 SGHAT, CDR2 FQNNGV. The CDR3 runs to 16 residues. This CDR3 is CASSLLNGGVTDTQYF. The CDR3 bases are TGTGCCAGCAGCTTGCTAAACGGGGGGGTCACAGATACGCAGTATTTT.

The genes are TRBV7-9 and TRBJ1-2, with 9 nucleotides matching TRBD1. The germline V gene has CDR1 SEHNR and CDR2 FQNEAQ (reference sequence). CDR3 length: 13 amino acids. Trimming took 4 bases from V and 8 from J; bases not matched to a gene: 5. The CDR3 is CASSYTGGYGYTF. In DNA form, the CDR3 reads TGTGCCAGCAGCTACACAGGGGGCTACGGCTACACCTTC. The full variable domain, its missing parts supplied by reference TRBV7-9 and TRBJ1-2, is DTGVSQNPRHKITKRGQNVTFRCDPISEHNRLYWYRQTLGQGPEFLTYFQNEAQLEKSRLLSDRFSAERPKGSFSTLEIQRTEQGDSAMYLCASSYTGGYGYTFGSGTRLTVV.

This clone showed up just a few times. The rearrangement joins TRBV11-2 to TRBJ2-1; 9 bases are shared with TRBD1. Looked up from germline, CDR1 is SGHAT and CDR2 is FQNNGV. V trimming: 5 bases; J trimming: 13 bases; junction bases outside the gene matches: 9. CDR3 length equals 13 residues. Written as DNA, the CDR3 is TGTGCCAGCAGCACCCTGGGGACAGGGATTCAGTTCTTC. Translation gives CASSTLGTGIQFF.

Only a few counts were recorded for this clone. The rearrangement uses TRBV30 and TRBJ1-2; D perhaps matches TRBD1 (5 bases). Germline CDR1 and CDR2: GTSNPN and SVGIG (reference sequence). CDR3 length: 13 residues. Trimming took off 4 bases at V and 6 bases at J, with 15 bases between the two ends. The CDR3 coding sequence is TGTGCCTGGACTCCCTCCTGGGGGGATGGCTACACCTTC. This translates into CAWTPSWGDGYTF.

The CDR3 coding sequence is TGTGCCAGCAGTTATGGGCTAGCATTGGATACGCAGTATTTT. Encoded protein: CASSYGLALDTQYF. J is TRBJ2-3 and V is TRBV6-5; D possibly corresponds to TRBD2 (5 bases). Trimming removed 3 bases at V and 6 bases at J, with 13 bases between. CDR1 and CDR2 from the germline V gene are MNHEY and SVGAGI. The CDR3 runs 14 residues.

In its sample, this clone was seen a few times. CDR3 sequence reads: CASSALYEQYF. The CDR3 DNA reads TGTGCCAGCAGTGCCCTCTACGAGCAGTACTTC. J is TRBJ2-7 and V is TRBV2; D is uncertain. Germline CDR1 SNHLY, CDR2 FYNNEI. The V end lost 4 bases, the J end lost 3 bases, and 4 bases lay between the germline ends. This CDR3 spans 11 amino acids.

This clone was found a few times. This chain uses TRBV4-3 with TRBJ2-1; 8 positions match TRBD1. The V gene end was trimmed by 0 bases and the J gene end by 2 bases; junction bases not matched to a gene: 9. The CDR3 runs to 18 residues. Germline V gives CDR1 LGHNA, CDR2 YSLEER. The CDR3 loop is CASSQDDVWTGTYNEQFF. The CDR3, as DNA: TGCGCCAGCAGCCAAGATGACGTTTGGACAGGGACCTACAATGAGCAGTTCTTC.

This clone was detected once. The chain's CDR3 is CASSLVSGGYNEQFF. CDR3 coding DNA: TGCGCCAGCAGCTTGGTTAGCGGGGGATACAATGAGCAGTTCTTC. This chain connects TRBV5-1 to TRBJ2-1; 9 nucleotides line up with TRBD2. The J segment lost 4 bases and the V segment lost 0 bases, leaving 2 bases of the junction unmatched. The CDR3 extends over 15 amino acids. Germline V gene data show CDR1 as SGHRS and CDR2 as YFSETQ.